The rows below give T cell receptor beta chains drawn from one sample of a study of T cell repertoires in cytomegalovirus infection. MiXCR, run by TCRdb on the reads, gives a single entry per CDR3 protein. The sample holds approximately 250,000 distinct CDR3 sequences; approximately 9.2% are singletons and the top ten take roughly 16%. What was sequenced was PBMCs. The receptors stem from a human donor in good health (CMV status not recorded). Some clones in this sample may be carry-over from other donors' samples. The CDR3 runs from the conserved cysteine through the conserved F or W. The D gene is left open where the match is weak. Expanded clones get a size class; other rows say once, few or many, or leave the size out.

>TRBJ2-1|TRBV11-2|few|13|NA
CASSPGGASTEFF
TGTGCCAGCAGCCCAGGCGGGGCGTCTACAGAGTTCTTC
>TRBJ2-7|TRBV19|many|15|NA
CASSRVGGSVHEQYF
TGTGCCAGTAGCCGGGTAGGGGGGTCAGTCCACGAGCAGTACTTC
>TRBJ2-6|TRBV6-1|many|14|NA
CASSEVSGANVLTF
TGTGCCAGCAGTGAAGTATCTGGGGCCAACGTCCTGACTTTC
>TRBJ1-2|TRBV7-2|few|13|NA
CASSIQMTYGYTF
TGTGCCAGCAGCATCCAGATGACCTATGGCTACACCTTC
>TRBJ1-1|TRBV25-1|many|12|NA
CASSPSIETAFF
TGTGCCAGCTCCCCCTCGATCGAAACGGCTTTCTTT
>TRBJ2-3|TRBV11-2|many|11|NA
CASSSSDTQYF
TGTGCCAGCAGCTCCTCAGATACGCAGTATTTT
>TRBJ1-5|TRBV19|NA|15|TRBD1
CASSAPGQPNQPQHF
TGTGCCAGTAGTGCCCCGGGACAGCCTAATCAGCCCCAGCATTTT
>TRBJ2-2|TRBV12-3/TRBV12-4|many|15|TRBD1
CASRPRTGYTGELFF
TGTGCCAGCAGACCCCGGACAGGATACACCGGGGAGCTGTTTTTT
>TRBJ2-1|TRBV4-1|NA|16|NA
CASSQEPQGKANEQFF
TGCGCCAGCAGCCAAGAGCCCCAGGGGAAGGCCAATGAGCAGTTCTTC
>TRBJ2-3|TRBV19|many|14|NA
CASKKGVGTDTQYF
TGTGCCAGTAAGAAGGGGGTAGGGACAGATACGCAGTATTTT
>TRBJ2-1|TRBV7-2|many|18|TRBD2
CASSLVGVTSGGTNEQFF
TGTGCCAGCAGCTTAGTTGGGGTTACTAGCGGGGGGACCAATGAGCAGTTCTTC
>TRBJ1-5|TRBV9|few|13|NA
CASSRGKEQPQHF
TGTGCCAGCTCCAGGGGAAAGGAACAGCCCCAGCATTTT
>TRBJ2-7|TRBV5-1|NA|15|TRBD1
CASSLTGTAFYEQYF
TGCGCCAGCAGCTTGACCGGGACAGCGTTCTACGAGCAGTACTTC
>TRBJ1-3|TRBV7-2|many|17|NA
CASSQVVRAYSGNTIYF
TGTGCCAGCAGTCAGGTCGTAAGGGCATACTCTGGAAACACCATATATTTT
>TRBJ2-2|TRBV7-2|many|19|TRBD2
CASSLAPRTSGRNTGELFF
TGTGCCAGCAGCTTAGCCCCCAGGACTAGCGGAAGAAACACCGGGGAGCTGTTTTTT
>TRBJ2-7|TRBV6-1|many|15|TRBD2
CASSSPGSGNYEQYF
TGTGCCAGCAGTTCCCCGGGGAGCGGGAACTACGAGCAGTACTTC
>TRBJ2-2|TRBV19|few|16|TRBD2
CASSPGGGDRTGELFF
TGTGCCAGTAGTCCCGGGGGGGGGGATCGCACCGGGGAGCTGTTTTTT
>TRBJ2-2|TRBV19|NA|19|TRBD1
CASSPLQGTGGFMPGELFF
TGTGCCAGTAGCCCACTCCAGGGGACAGGGGGGTTTATGCCCGGGGAGCTGTTTTTT
>TRBJ1-1|TRBV7-2|many|15|NA
CASSRGGGWNTEAFF
TGTGCCAGCAGCAGAGGTGGCGGGTGGAACACTGAAGCTTTCTTT
>TRBJ2-2|TRBV7-8|NA|14|NA
CASSLGVVAGELFF
TGTGCCAGCAGCTTAGGCGTGGTTGCCGGGGAGCTGTTTTTT
>TRBJ2-7|TRBV12-3/TRBV12-4|NA|15|TRBD2
CASKPLAGGFGEQYF
TGTGCCAGCAAACCACTAGCGGGTGGGTTCGGTGAGCAGTACTTC
>TRBJ2-4|TRBV7-8|many|13|NA
CASSTSLENIQYF
TGTGCCAGCAGCACTTCGCTAGAAAACATTCAGTACTTC
>TRBJ1-1|TRBV7-8|many|16|TRBD1
CASSRRDSTPNTEAFF
TGTGCCAGCAGCAGACGGGACAGCACCCCGAACACTGAAGCTTTCTTT